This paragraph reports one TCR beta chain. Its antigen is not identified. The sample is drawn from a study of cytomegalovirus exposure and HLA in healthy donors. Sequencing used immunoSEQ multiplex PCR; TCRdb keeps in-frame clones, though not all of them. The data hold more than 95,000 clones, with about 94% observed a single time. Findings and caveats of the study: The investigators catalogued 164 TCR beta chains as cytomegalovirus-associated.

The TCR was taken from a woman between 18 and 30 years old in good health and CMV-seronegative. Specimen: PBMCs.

Here the CDR3 reads CASSLTSGLQETQYF. The CDR3 DNA is TGTGCCAGCAGCTTAACTAGCGGGCTCCAAGAGACCCAGTACTTC. The rearrangement uses TRBV7-3 and TRBJ2-5; 7 bases are shared with TRBD2. Germline CDR1 and CDR2: SGHTA and FQGTGA. V shed 0 bases, J shed 1 base, and the junction held 2 bases outside the gene matches. The CDR3 spans 15 residues.